Presented here are 31 T cell receptor beta chains from one specimen sequenced in a study of T-cell reconstitution after alpha-beta-depleted transplantation in children. Researchers prepared the TCRbeta library using unique molecular identifiers, the study reports. In TCRdb, the PCR reads were re-called with MiXCR into one record per CDR3 protein. The data hold about a million distinct CDR3 sequences, with about 29% observed a single time. This sample comprised PBMCs, mostly from graft donor cells, obtained 360 days after TCRalphabeta/CD19-depleted stem cell transplant. The receptors stem from a boy in the first two years of life who had a stem cell transplant for SCID, so the T cells may come from the graft donor.

This clonotype was seen a handful of times. The chain links TRBV7-2 to TRBJ1-2, with D unresolved. The germline V and J ends were trimmed by 2 bases and 2 bases, with 12 bases remaining between them. Germline lookup yields CDR1 SGHTA and CDR2 FQGNSA. The CDR3 extends over 15 amino acids. The CDR3 sequence: CASSLLTAWNYGYTF. In nucleotides, the CDR3 is TGTGCCAGCAGCTTACTAACCGCTTGGAACTATGGCTACACCTTC.

This rearrangement joins TRBV6-1 to TRBJ2-2; D possibly matches TRBD1 or TRBD2 (5 bases each). The CDR3 length is 17 residues. With 5 bases removed from V and 1 base from J, the gap between germline ends came to 17 bases. In germline, CDR1 is MNHNS, CDR2 SASEGT. The CDR3 is CASSKGLGTKNTGELFF. The CDR3 DNA reads TGTGCCAGCAGTAAGGGTCTCGGGACGAAGAACACCGGGGAGCTGTTTTTT.

This CDR3 is CASSRSAGGAGRTGELFF. CDR3 nucleotides: TGTGCCAGCAGCCGCAGTGCAGGGGGCGCGGGAAGAACCGGGGAGCTGTTTTTT. This chain links TRBV3-1 with TRBJ2-2, with 8 bases identical to TRBD1. The CDR3 length is 18 residues. After removal of 4 bases from V and 5 bases from J, the junction contained 15 bases not matched to a gene. Germline lookup yields CDR1 LGHDT and CDR2 YNNKEL (reference sequence).

This clonotype was counted a few times. The gene calls are TRBV9 and TRBJ2-7; TRBD2 aligns across 12 bases. V lost 3 bases and J lost 6; bases outside the gene matches: 1. Germline V CDR1 and CDR2: SGDLS, YYNGEE. There are 13 residues in the CDR3. The CDR3 protein is CASSASGGAEQYF. For the CDR3, the DNA is TGTGCCAGCAGCGCTAGCGGGGGGGCCGAGCAGTACTTC. Full variable domain (remainder filled in from reference TRBV9 and TRBJ2-7): DSGVTQTPKHLITATGQRVTLRCSPRSGDLSVYWYQQSLDQGLQFLIQYYNGEERAKGNILERFSAQQFPDLHSELNLSSLELGDSALYFCASSASGGAEQYFGPGTRLTVT.

CDR3 sequence (DNA): TGTGCCAGCAGTCAACCCCCGGACAGGGTGGACTACGAGCAGTACTTC. Amino acids: CASSQPPDRVDYEQYF. V gene TRBV12-3 or TRBV12-4 combines with J gene TRBJ2-7, with 8 bases matching TRBD1. V was pared by 5 bases and J by 3 bases, with 12 bases of the junction left unmatched. The CDR3 has 16 amino acids.

This clonotype was recorded only once. The chain has TRBV15 and TRBJ1-1; no reliable D call. The CDR3 extends over 16 amino acids. Trimming took off 0 bases at V and 5 bases at J, with 16 bases between the two ends. Germline V gene data show CDR1 as LNHNV and CDR2 as YYDKDF (reference sequence). CDR3 residues: CATSRDKPEGRTEAFF. Written as DNA, the CDR3 is TGTGCCACCAGCAGAGATAAGCCAGAGGGTAGGACTGAAGCTTTCTTT.

The chain uses TRBV5-1 and TRBJ2-1; TRBD2 matches 8 bases. The CDR3 length is 15 residues. Germline lookup yields CDR1 SGHRS and CDR2 YFSETQ. After removal of 1 base from V and 4 bases from J, the junction contained 4 bases not matched to a gene. The CDR3 here is CASSLLASGYNEQFF. The CDR3 nucleotides are TGCGCCAGCAGCTTGCTGGCTAGCGGGTACAATGAGCAGTTCTTC. Full variable domain (rest looked up from reference TRBV5-1 and TRBJ2-1): KAGVTQTPRYLIKTRGQQVTLSCSPISGHRSVSWYQQTPGQGLQFLFEYFSETQRNKGNFPGRFSGRQFSNSRSEMNVSTLELGDSALYLCASSLLASGYNEQFFGPGTRLTVL.

This rearrangement joins TRBV4-3 to TRBJ2-7; D is uncertain. The germline V gene encodes CDR1 LGHNA and CDR2 YSLEER. V was pared by 1 base and J by 3 bases, with 13 bases between. The CDR3 extends over 15 amino acids. CDR3 sequence reads: CASSQGITVGYEQYF. CDR3 nucleotides: TGCGCCAGCAGCCAAGGGATAACGGTAGGCTACGAGCAGTACTTC.

The J gene is TRBJ2-7, the V gene TRBV5-1; the D is unclear. The germline gives CDR1 SGHRS, CDR2 YFSETQ. The CDR3 is 14 residues long. Trimming stripped 4 bases from V and 0 bases from J, with 11 bases between. CDR3 bases: TGCGCCAGCAGCCCCCGTTATACCTCCTACGAGCAGTACTTC. Protein sequence: CASSPRYTSYEQYF.

This chain uses TRBV2 with TRBJ2-3, with 15 bases identical to TRBD2. Germline CDR1 reads SNHLY; CDR2 reads FYNNEI. The CDR3 consists of 16 residues. V was clipped by 10 bases and J by 1 base; unmatched bases: 6. CDR3 nucleotides: TGTGCCACCCGGACTAGCGGGGGGGGACGCACAGATACGCAGTATTTT. Encoded protein: CATRTSGGGRTDTQYF. Together with reference TRBV2 and TRBJ2-3, the CDR3 gives the full variable domain: EPEVTQTPSHQVTQMGQEVILRCVPISNHLYFYWYRQILGQKVEFLVSFYNNEISEKSEIFDDQFSVERPDGSNFTLKIRSTKLEDSAMYFCATRTSGGGRTDTQYFGPGTRLTVL.

This clonotype was seen a few times. The V call is TRBV7-9, the J call TRBJ1-1; unclear D gene. The V gene's germline CDR1 is SEHNR and CDR2 FQNEAQ (reference sequence). The CDR3 is made up of 15 amino acids. V was clipped by 3 bases and J by 3 bases, with 14 bases between them. The CDR3 protein is CASSFDRTQDTEAFF. For the CDR3, the DNA is TGTGCCAGCAGCTTCGATAGAACGCAGGACACTGAAGCTTTCTTT.

The chain carries TRBV7-8 and TRBJ2-7; D not resolved. Between the trimmed V and J ends, which lost 0 bases and 2 bases, there was a span of 11 bases. CDR3 length equals 15 residues. Germline V gene lookup returns CDR1 SGHVS and CDR2 FQNEAQ. The CDR3 coding sequence is TGTGCCAGCAGCTTAGCGGTTGGGCAGACCTACGAGCAGTACTTC. Amino acids: CASSLAVGQTYEQYF.

V gene TRBV4-1 combines with J gene TRBJ1-2; TRBD1 is a possible D gene (5 bases). This CDR3 has 15 residues. The V and J ends lost 3 bases and 7 bases respectively, with 18 bases between them. From germline, CDR1 is MGHRA and CDR2 YSYEKL. CDR3 coding DNA: TGCGCCAGCAGCCAGTCGGGGGAACGCAGGGTTGGCTACACCTTC. Translation: CASSQSGERRVGYTF.

This clonotype occurred a few times. The chain combines TRBV24-1 with TRBJ2-1; 7 positions match TRBD2. The CDR3 loop spans 18 amino acids. Germline trimming cut 3 bases from V and 6 bases from J; bases unmatched to any gene: 16. Germline CDR1 is KGHDR and CDR2 is SFDVKD. CDR3 sequence: CATSDPVPTSREVNEQFF. The CDR3 DNA reads TGTGCCACCAGTGATCCCGTCCCGACTAGCAGGGAGGTCAATGAGCAGTTCTTC.

V usage is TRBV7-2 and J usage is TRBJ2-1; D gene uncertain. Germline CDR1 SGHTA, CDR2 FQGNSA. V shed 3 bases and J shed 8 bases, with 8 bases lying between them. The CDR3 sequence is 12 residues long. CDR3 sequence (DNA): TGTGCCAGCAGCTTTTCAAGACATGAGCAGTTCTTC. This gives the protein CASSFSRHEQFF.

For the CDR3, the DNA is TGTGCCAGCAGCACCGCCCTAACTTGGGAGACCCAGTACTTC. Residues: CASSTALTWETQYF. The J gene is TRBJ2-5, the V gene TRBV11-1; D uncertain. Trimming took off 5 bases at V and 5 bases at J, with 15 bases between the two ends. The CDR3 is made up of 14 amino acids. From germline, CDR1 is SGHAT and CDR2 FQDESV (reference sequence).

This chain links TRBV4-1 with TRBJ1-6; TRBD1 agrees at 12 bases. The CDR3 spans 18 residues. Germline assignment: CDR1 MGHRA and CDR2 YSYEKL. The V gene end was trimmed by 0 bases and the J gene end by 7 bases; junction bases not matched to a gene: 7. The DNA of the CDR3 is TGCGCCAGCAGCCAAGATGATGGGACAGGGGGCCGGAATTCACCCCTCCACTTT. This translates into CASSQDDGTGGRNSPLHF.

There are a few counts of this clonotype. The genes are TRBV7-2 and TRBJ1-1; D possibly corresponds to TRBD1 (5 bases). The V and J ends lost 1 base and 7 bases respectively, with 13 bases between them. Germline CDR1 and CDR2: SGHTA and FQGNSA. The CDR3 covers 14 residues. CDR3 loop: CASSLGWTGDEAFF. The CDR3 DNA reads TGTGCCAGCAGCTTAGGCTGGACGGGGGATGAAGCTTTCTTT. The full variable domain, in which reference TRBV7-2 and TRBJ1-1 provide the parts outside the CDR3, is GAGVSQSPSNKVTEKGKDVELRCDPISGHTALYWYRQSLGQGLEFLIYFQGNSAPDKSGLPSDRFSAERTGGSVSTLTIQRTQQEDSAVYLCASSLGWTGDEAFFGQGTRLTVV.

In this sample, this clonotype turned up once. This chain links TRBV29-1 with TRBJ2-1; TRBD2 aligns across 13 bases. Germline values: CDR1 SQVTM, CDR2 ANQGSEA. Trimming removed 7 bases from V and 4 bases from J; junction bases left unmatched: 1. The CDR3 is 13 amino acids. CDR3 sequence reads: CSGTSGGYNEQFF. The CDR3 nucleotides read TGCAGCGGGACTAGCGGGGGATACAATGAGCAGTTCTTC.

This chain joins TRBV12-3 or TRBV12-4 and TRBJ2-7; 10 positions match TRBD1. The length of the CDR3 is 16 residues. The V and J ends lost 5 bases and 3 bases, in that order; junction bases with no gene match: 10. The CDR3 DNA is TGTGCCAGCAGTCCCGACAGGGGGCCCCACTACTACGAGCAGTACTTC. Its protein product is CASSPDRGPHYYEQYF.

This chain uses TRBV20-1 with TRBJ2-2; TRBD2 aligns across 8 bases. The CDR3 is made up of 15 amino acids. Per the germline V gene, CDR1 is DFQATT and CDR2 is SNEGSKA (reference sequence). J lost 0 bases, V lost 2 bases, and 2 bases had no gene match. The CDR3: CSARTGGANTGELFF. CDR3 nucleotides: TGCAGTGCTAGAACGGGGGGGGCGAACACCGGGGAGCTGTTTTTT.

This chain uses TRBV20-1 with TRBJ2-5, with 7 bases identical to TRBD2. The CDR3 is 14 residues long. The V and J ends lost 5 bases and 5 bases, in that order; junction bases with no gene match: 11. CDR1 DFQATT and CDR2 SNEGSKA come from the germline V gene (reference sequence). The CDR3 is CSAGRDYNLETQYF. The DNA of the CDR3 is TGCAGTGCTGGACGGGACTACAACCTGGAGACCCAGTACTTC.

This clonotype was seen more than once but under ten times. V is TRBV11-2 and J is TRBJ2-7; 8 nucleotides match TRBD2. The CDR3 length is 14 residues. The germline gives CDR1 SGHAT, CDR2 FQNNGV. The trim removed 3 bases at V and 2 bases at J, leaving 3 bases unmatched. The CDR3 region has the DNA TGTGCCAGCAGCTTCGCAGCGGGGGCCTACGAGCAGTACTTC. This encodes CASSFAAGAYEQYF.

This chain uses TRBV5-1 with TRBJ2-7, with 8 bases that match TRBD1. The germline V gene encodes CDR1 SGHRS and CDR2 YFSETQ. V dropped 5 bases and J dropped 6; count of bases not matched to a gene: 13. This CDR3 has 15 residues. The CDR3 sequence: CASSLLQGDTSEQYF. The CDR3 DNA follows: TGCGCCAGCAGTTTACTACAGGGGGATACGAGCGAGCAGTACTTC.

The CDR3 is CASSFEGLGANVLTF. CDR3 nucleotides: TGTGCCAGCAGTTTCGAGGGCCTTGGGGCCAACGTCCTGACTTTC. This sequence joins TRBV27 and TRBJ2-6, with D perhaps matching TRBD2 (5 bases). Between the trimmed V and J ends, which lost 3 bases and 3 bases, there was a span of 9 bases. CDR1 is MNHEY, CDR2 SMNVEV, per germline (reference sequence). This CDR3 region has 15 residues.

Only a few counts were recorded for this clonotype. The chain joins TRBV10-3 to TRBJ2-1; 7 bases match TRBD2. J was trimmed by 0 bases and V by 6 bases; bases with no gene match: 2. The CDR3 consists of 14 residues. Looked up from germline, CDR1 is ENHRY and CDR2 is SYGVKD. This chain's CDR3 is CAISGGSSYNEQFF. The CDR3 DNA reads TGTGCCATCAGCGGGGGGAGCTCCTACAATGAGCAGTTCTTC.

This clonotype was found many times. The J gene is TRBJ2-7, the V gene TRBV29-1, with 8 nucleotides matching TRBD2. Trimming cost V 1 base and J 2 bases; bases outside gene matches: 1. This CDR3 has 13 residues. Germline CDR1 is SQVTM and CDR2 is ANQGSEA. CDR3 residues: CSVEGGGTYEQYF. CDR3 bases: TGCAGCGTTGAAGGCGGGGGGACCTACGAGCAGTACTTC.

V gene TRBV9 combines with J gene TRBJ1-2, with TRBD1 matching over 7 bases. The CDR3 has 15 amino acids. The V gene end was trimmed by 0 bases and the J gene end by 4 bases; junction bases not matched to a gene: 6. Germline V gene lookup returns CDR1 SGDLS and CDR2 YYNGEE. CDR3 in amino acids: CASSVVGDSFYGYTF. Written as DNA, the CDR3 is TGTGCCAGCAGCGTAGTTGGGGACAGCTTCTATGGCTACACCTTC.

This clonotype showed up just a few times. This chain joins TRBV11-2 and TRBJ2-1; weak D call: TRBD2 (5 bases). Germline V CDR1 and CDR2: SGHAT, FQNNGV. V was cut by 5 bases and J by 9 bases, with 14 bases left in between. The CDR3 totals 13 residues. The chain's CDR3 is CASSPSRTSEQFF. CDR3 sequence (DNA): TGTGCCAGCAGCCCGAGTAGAACTAGTGAGCAGTTCTTC.

This clonotype appeared a few times. The chain recombines TRBV20-1 with TRBJ2-3; no clear D. The ends were cut back, 2 bases at V and 1 base at J, with 10 bases in the middle. The CDR3 covers 14 residues. Germline V lookup: CDR1 DFQATT, CDR2 SNEGSKA (reference sequence). The CDR3 sequence is CSARPQQGTDTQYF. CDR3 sequence (DNA): TGCAGTGCTAGACCCCAGCAGGGCACAGATACGCAGTATTTT.

This clonotype has a handful of counts. V gene TRBV3-1 combines with J gene TRBJ2-7; no clear D. The V gene's germline CDR1 is LGHDT and CDR2 YNNKEL (reference sequence). V lost 3 bases to trimming and J lost 3 bases, with 12 bases between them. This CDR3 is 14 amino acids long. The CDR3 region is CASSQSTGLYEQYF. For the CDR3, the DNA is TGTGCCAGCAGCCAGTCGACGGGTCTCTACGAGCAGTACTTC.